Shown below are 27 T cell receptor beta chains from a single sample sequenced in a study of beta chain features in type 1 diabetes. Reverse transcription of all isolated RNA meant that expressed TCRB transcripts were sequenced. Libraries were prepared by immunoSEQ multiplex PCR; TCRdb keeps only in-frame clonotypes and omits some of them. The sample has 120,000 to 150,000 clones, 48% seen once; the top ten hold over 0.4%. Sequenced input: Tregs from blood. The source is a man younger than 35 in good health.

This clone turned up a few times. The V call is TRBV7-2, the J call TRBJ1-3; 11 bases are shared with TRBD1. This CDR3 contains 15 residues. V lost 4 bases and J lost 5; bases outside the gene matches: 4. Germline V gives CDR1 SGHTA, CDR2 FQGNSA. DNA for the CDR3: TGTGCCAGCAGCTCCGGACAGGGGGCTAGAAACACCATATATTTT. As protein: CASSSGQGARNTIYF.

The chain recombines TRBV7-9 with TRBJ1-6, with a possible D match to TRBD1 (5 bases). CDR3 length equals 15 residues. Trimming pared 4 bases from V and 2 bases from J, leaving 9 bases between. From germline, CDR1 is SEHNR and CDR2 FQNEAQ (reference sequence). CDR3 loop: CASSWQGAYNSPLHF. The DNA for the CDR3 is TGTGCCAGCAGCTGGCAGGGCGCCTATAATTCACCCCTCCACTTT. Using reference TRBV7-9 and TRBJ1-6 for the parts outside the CDR3, the full variable domain is DTGVSQNPRHKITKRGQNVTFRCDPISEHNRLYWYRQTLGQGPEFLTYFQNEAQLEKSRLLSDRFSAERPKGSFSTLEIQRTEQGDSAMYLCASSWQGAYNSPLHFGNGTRLTVT.

This clone appeared a few times. This chain joins TRBV30 and TRBJ2-3, with 11 bases lining up with TRBD2. There are 17 residues in the CDR3. Trimming took 1 base from V and 5 from J; bases not matched to a gene: 11. Looked up from germline, CDR1 is GTSNPN and CDR2 is SVGIG (reference sequence). The CDR3 DNA follows: TGTGCCTGGAGTGGCGTATACGGTCTAGCGGGAGGAGATACGCAGTATTTT. This sequence encodes CAWSGVYGLAGGDTQYF.

This chain uses TRBV27 with TRBJ2-2; tentatively, D is TRBD1 (6 bases). The V gene's germline CDR1 is MNHEY and CDR2 SMNVEV (reference sequence). V lost 2 bases to trimming and J lost 1 base, with 11 bases between them. The CDR3 consists of 16 residues. The CDR3 loop is CASSLMGAQNTGELFF. In DNA, the CDR3 is TGTGCCAGCAGTTTAATGGGGGCGCAGAACACCGGGGAGCTGTTTTTT.

The V and J genes are TRBV28 and TRBJ2-5; D not certain. Germline lookup yields CDR1 MDHEN and CDR2 SYDVKM. V was cut by 2 bases and J by 2 bases, with 9 bases left in between. This CDR3 has 14 amino acids. CDR3 DNA sequence: TGTGCCAGCAGTTTAACCCAGGCGCAAGAGACCCAGTACTTC. This codes for CASSLTQAQETQYF.

V usage is TRBV28 and J usage is TRBJ2-1, with 12 bases matching TRBD2. The CDR3 is made up of 16 amino acids. V lost 6 bases and J lost 3; bases outside the gene matches: 6. The germline gives CDR1 MDHEN, CDR2 SYDVKM. CDR3 DNA: TGTGCCAGCAGCTCGACTAGCGGGAGAATCTACAATGAGCAGTTCTTC. It specifies CASSSTSGRIYNEQFF.

The V gene is TRBV11-2, the J gene TRBJ2-2, with a possible D match to TRBD2 (5 bases). Trimming stripped 3 bases from V and 4 bases from J, with 12 bases between. Germline CDR1 and CDR2: SGHAT and FQNNGV. The CDR3 sequence is 15 residues long. The CDR3 DNA follows: TGTGCCAGCAGCTTCGAGGGCCGCGTCACCGGGGAGCTGTTTTTT. Protein sequence: CASSFEGRVTGELFF.

The chain uses TRBV7-2 and TRBJ2-7; TRBD2 agrees at 9 bases. Losses at the gene ends were 5 bases for V and 11 bases for J; bases not matched to a gene: 4. CDR3 length: 11 residues. Per germline, CDR1 SGHTA and CDR2 FQGNSA. This chain's CDR3 is CASSLSGRKYF. The CDR3 DNA follows: TGTGCCAGCAGCCTTAGCGGGAGAAAGTACTTC. Using reference TRBV7-2 and TRBJ2-7 for the parts outside the CDR3, the full variable domain is GAGVSQSPSNKVTEKGKDVELRCDPISGHTALYWYRQSLGQGLEFLIYFQGNSAPDKSGLPSDRFSAERTGGSVSTLTIQRTQQEDSAVYLCASSLSGRKYFGPGTRLTVT.

This chain uses TRBV30 with TRBJ2-7, with D maybe TRBD2 (6 bases). Per the germline V gene, CDR1 is GTSNPN and CDR2 is SVGIG (reference sequence). Deletions cut 0 bases from V and 4 bases from J, with 16 bases between. The CDR3 is made up of 15 amino acids. The DNA for the CDR3 is TGTGCCTGGAGTGTACGATGGGGGGTTAGTTACGAGCAGTACTTC. This codes for CAWSVRWGVSYEQYF.

The chain has TRBV5-4 and TRBJ2-2; 8 bases match TRBD2. The V gene's germline CDR1 is SGHNT and CDR2 YYREEE (reference sequence). CDR3 length: 15 residues. The junction had 6 bases not matched to a gene; V was cut back by 4 bases and J by 4 bases. CDR3 loop: CASSLGLVPTGELFF. CDR3 bases: TGTGCCAGCAGCCTGGGACTAGTCCCCACCGGGGAGCTGTTTTTT.

This clone turned up a few times. V usage is TRBV7-2 and J usage is TRBJ2-5; TRBD1 is a possible D gene (6 bases). Germline-derived CDR1 and CDR2 are SGHTA and FQGNSA. V gave up 3 bases and J gave up 5 bases, with 10 bases separating them. This CDR3 comprises 13 residues. CDR3 DNA sequence: TGTGCCAGCAGCTTTTACAGGGAGGAGACCCAGTACTTC. Residues: CASSFYREETQYF.

The V gene is TRBV7-2, the J gene TRBJ2-3; D possibly corresponds to TRBD2 (7 bases). Trimming cost V 2 bases and J 4 bases, with 22 bases left between them. The length of the CDR3 is 18 residues. From germline, CDR1 is SGHTA and CDR2 FQGNSA. The CDR3 loop reads CASSLWRFGGGGPDTQYF. CDR3 in DNA: TGTGCCAGCAGCTTATGGAGGTTTGGTGGCGGGGGCCCAGATACGCAGTATTTT.

This sequence joins TRBV4-3 and TRBJ2-7, with 13 bases aligning to TRBD2. With V trimmed by 1 base and J by 3 bases, 0 bases remained unmatched. CDR1 LGHNA and CDR2 YSLEER come from the germline V gene. This CDR3 is built from 15 residues. The CDR3 coding sequence is TGCGCCAGCAGCCAAGGGACTAGCGGGGGCTACGAGCAGTACTTC. It yields the protein CASSQGTSGGYEQYF.

This clone turned up a few times. The chain carries TRBV6-1 and TRBJ2-1, with 8 bases identical to TRBD1. Losses at the gene ends were 6 bases for V and 3 bases for J; bases not matched to a gene: 7. This CDR3 has 15 residues. CDR1 and CDR2 from the germline V gene are MNHNS and SASEGT. The CDR3 bases are TGTGCCAGCAGGGACGGGACAGGAATCTACAATGAGCAGTTCTTC. It encodes CASRDGTGIYNEQFF.

J is TRBJ1-1 and V is TRBV5-4; D unresolved. V lost 1 base and J lost 1, with 5 bases in between. The CDR3 runs 13 residues. CDR1 is SGHNT and CDR2 is YYREEE in the germline V gene (reference sequence). CDR3 region: CASSLTRNTEAFF. CDR3 in DNA: TGTGCCAGCAGCTTGACAAGGAACACTGAAGCTTTCTTT.

The rearrangement links TRBV28 to TRBJ2-7, with D possibly TRBD2 on 5 matching bases. Per germline, CDR1 MDHEN and CDR2 SYDVKM. The V end was cut by 3 bases, the J end by 4 bases, with 19 bases between. This CDR3 has 16 residues. The DNA for the CDR3 is TGTGCCAGCAGTTTTGCTAGCTGGATCCGTAGGTACGAGCAGTACTTC. Amino acids: CASSFASWIRRYEQYF.

V is TRBV7-9 and J is TRBJ2-2; 8 nucleotides line up with TRBD2. Germline V lookup: CDR1 SEHNR, CDR2 FQNEAQ (reference sequence). The length of the CDR3 is 15 residues. V shed 1 base, J shed 5 bases, and the junction held 3 bases outside the gene matches. The CDR3 DNA follows: TGTGCCAGCAGCTTAGACAGCGGGAGTACCGGGGAGCTGTTTTTT. Protein: CASSLDSGSTGELFF.

This clone was counted a few times. V usage is TRBV28 and J usage is TRBJ2-1; the match to TRBD1 covers 7 bases. This CDR3 has 16 amino acids. Germline loops: CDR1 MDHEN, CDR2 SYDVKM. J lost 4 bases, V lost 1 base, and 7 bases had no gene match. The CDR3: CASSLFPGTAYNEQFF. In DNA form, the CDR3 reads TGTGCCAGCAGTTTATTTCCCGGGACAGCGTACAATGAGCAGTTCTTC.

The rearrangement links TRBV13 to TRBJ2-7; D perhaps matches TRBD1 (6 bases). CDR1 PRHDT and CDR2 FYEKMQ come from the germline V gene (reference sequence). V was pared by 5 bases and J by 7 bases, with 18 bases between. The CDR3 loop spans 14 amino acids. The CDR3 DNA reads TGTGCCAGCAGCCGGCTACAGGGCGCTTTTGAGCAGTACTTC. This codes for CASSRLQGAFEQYF.

V usage is TRBV19 and J usage is TRBJ2-7; the match to TRBD2 covers 7 bases. Germline assignment: CDR1 LNHDA and CDR2 SQIVND (reference sequence). This CDR3 region has 15 residues. The J segment lost 2 bases and the V segment lost 2 bases, leaving 6 bases of the junction unmatched. The CDR3 DNA reads as TGTGCCAGTAGTATATCCGCTAGCGGAGCCTACGAGCAGTACTTC. It specifies CASSISASGAYEQYF.

J is TRBJ1-2 and V is TRBV28, with TRBD1 matching 9 bases. The CDR3 sequence is 15 residues long. Germline V CDR1 and CDR2: MDHEN, SYDVKM. J was trimmed by 6 bases and V by 3 bases; bases with no gene match: 8. CDR3 bases: TGTGCCAGCAGTTTTACACAGACAGGGGGAGATGGCTACACCTTC. Residues: CASSFTQTGGDGYTF.

This chain joins TRBV10-3 and TRBJ1-1; no clear D gene. The germline gives CDR1 ENHRY, CDR2 SYGVKD. Trimming took off 3 bases at V and 0 bases at J, with 5 bases between the two ends. The CDR3 spans 13 residues. The CDR3 DNA reads TGTGCCATCAGTGAAGAGGTGAACACTGAAGCTTTCTTT. Translating it yields CAISEEVNTEAFF.

The chain uses TRBV5-1 and TRBJ2-1; D is unresolved. This CDR3 spans 14 amino acids. V was shortened by 0 bases and J by 3 bases, with 7 bases between the two germline ends. Looked up from germline, CDR1 is SGHRS and CDR2 is YFSETQ. The CDR3 region has the DNA TGCGCCAGCAGCTTGGGCGAAAACTACAATGAGCAGTTCTTC. Amino acids: CASSLGENYNEQFF.

This clone has a handful of counts. CDR3 sequence (DNA): TGTGCCAGCAGACTAGCTAGCGCGGTTGAGCAGTTCTTC. This sequence encodes CASRLASAVEQFF. The gene calls are TRBV2 and TRBJ2-1; D might be TRBD2 (6 bases). CDR1 and CDR2 (germline): SNHLY, FYNNEI. The CDR3 has 13 amino acids. The ends were cut back, 6 bases at V and 9 bases at J, with 15 bases in the middle.

This clone was seen a single time. This chain links TRBV10-3 with TRBJ2-5, with D possibly being TRBD2 (6 bases). V was clipped by 4 bases and J by 4 bases, with 19 bases between them. CDR1 is ENHRY, CDR2 SYGVKD, per germline. The CDR3 contains 16 residues. The CDR3 DNA reads TGTGCCATCAGTGCGGCGGGACGCCGCTCCGGAGAGACCCAGTACTTC. Its translation: CAISAAGRRSGETQYF.

The chain employs TRBV27 and TRBJ1-2; no clear D gene. Trimming left V 9 bases short and J 2 bases short, with 13 bases between. Germline-derived CDR1 and CDR2 are MNHEY and SMNVEV (reference sequence). This CDR3 comprises 13 residues. The CDR3 bases are TGTGCCAGTAGCCGGGATACGAACTATGGCTACACCTTC. Residues: CASSRDTNYGYTF.

In nucleotides, the CDR3 is TGTGCCAGCAGCATTCAAGACAGGGGTGGTAATCAGCCCCAGCATTTT. Protein sequence: CASSIQDRGGNQPQHF. This chain links TRBV7-2 with TRBJ1-5; TRBD1 aligns across 8 bases. The J segment lost 4 bases and the V segment lost 5 bases, leaving 10 bases of the junction unmatched. The CDR3 has 16 residues. CDR1 is SGHTA and CDR2 is FQGNSA in the germline V gene. Supplemented by reference TRBV7-2 and TRBJ1-5, the full variable domain reads GAGVSQSPSNKVTEKGKDVELRCDPISGHTALYWYRQSLGQGLEFLIYFQGNSAPDKSGLPSDRFSAERTGGSVSTLTIQRTQQEDSAVYLCASSIQDRGGNQPQHFGDGTRLSIL.